This T cell receptor (beta chain) was sequenced for a study of T cells after yellow fever vaccination. The authors made TCR cDNA by 5'RACE template switching, adding a universal primer site and UMIs. TCRdb used MiXCR to reprocess the 5' RACE reads, holding one entry per CDR3 protein. The data contain around 140,000 distinct CDR3 sequences, roughly 8% of them singletons. This CDR3 has 12 amino acids. Trimming took off 2 bases at V and 6 bases at J, with 10 bases between the two ends. Germline CDR1 reads DFQATT; CDR2 reads SNEGSKA (reference sequence). V usage is TRBV20-1 and J usage is TRBJ1-2, with D perhaps matching TRBD1 (5 bases). The specimen was CD4+ T cells sorted from PBMCs, collected 5 days after the yellow fever booster vaccination. The sequence was obtained from a man aged 25 to 45 who received the YFV17D yellow fever vaccine. The CDR3 region is CSARQGMDGYTF. The CDR3 bases are TGCAGTGCTAGACAGGGAATGGATGGCTACACCTTC.